This T cell receptor beta chain was retrieved from a study of cytotoxic CD8 clonotypes in ibrutinib-treated CLL. V trimming: 5 bases; J trimming: 3 bases; junction bases outside the gene matches: 8. CDR1 ENHRY and CDR2 SYGVKD come from the germline V gene. The CDR3 is 16 amino acids. Measured with immunoSEQ multiplex PCR; TCRdb has only the in-frame clones, and not every one. Here the sample spans around 250,000 clones, 70% being singletons. This TCR was recovered from a human donor with chronic lymphocytic leukemia. V gene TRBV10-3 combines with J gene TRBJ2-3; 10 bases map to TRBD1. Sample: PBMCs, taken after 24 months of ibrutinib treatment. CDR3 amino acids: CAISMTGGATTDTQYF. DNA for the CDR3: TGTGCCATCAGTATGACAGGGGGCGCCACGACAGATACGCAGTATTTT.